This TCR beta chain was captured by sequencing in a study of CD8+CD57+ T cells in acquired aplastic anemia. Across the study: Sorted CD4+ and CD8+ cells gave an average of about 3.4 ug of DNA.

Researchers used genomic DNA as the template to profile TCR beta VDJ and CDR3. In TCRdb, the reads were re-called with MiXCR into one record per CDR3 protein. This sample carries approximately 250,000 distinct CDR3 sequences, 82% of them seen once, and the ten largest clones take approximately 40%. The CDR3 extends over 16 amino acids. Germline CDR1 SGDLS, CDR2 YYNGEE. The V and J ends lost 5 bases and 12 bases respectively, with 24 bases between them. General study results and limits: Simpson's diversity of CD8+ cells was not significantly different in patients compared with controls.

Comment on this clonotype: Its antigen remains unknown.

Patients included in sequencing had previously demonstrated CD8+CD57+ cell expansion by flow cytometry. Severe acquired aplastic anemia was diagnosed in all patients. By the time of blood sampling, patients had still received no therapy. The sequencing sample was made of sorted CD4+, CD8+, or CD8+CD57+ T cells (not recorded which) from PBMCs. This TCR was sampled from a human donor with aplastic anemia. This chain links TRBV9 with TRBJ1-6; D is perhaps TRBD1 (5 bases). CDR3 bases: TGTGCCAGCAGTGACGGAGGAGGGGTGGGTGGGGAACCCCTCCACTTT. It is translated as CASSDGGGVGGEPLHF. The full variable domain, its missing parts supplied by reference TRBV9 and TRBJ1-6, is DSGVTQTPKHLITATGQRVTLRCSPRSGDLSVYWYQQSLDQGLQFLIQYYNGEERAKGNILERFSAQQFPDLHSELNLSSLELGDSALYFCASSDGGGVGGEPLHFGNGTRLTVT.